The rows below give T cell receptor beta chains drawn from one sample of a study of regulatory T cells in long-lasting Graves disease. One entry per CDR3 protein, called by TCRdb with MiXCR from the multiplex PCR reads. There are under 300,000 distinct CDR3 sequences in the sample; about 18% occur only once, and 14% lies in the top ten. The same sample was also used in a study of T cells in Graves' hyperthyroidism and ophthalmopathy.

The source material was peripheral blood mononuclear cells (PBMCs), sampled at new diagnosis, from a patient treated with antithyroid drugs. These TCRs come from a woman younger than 45 with Graves disease. Each CDR3 is given with its conserved first and last residue. Each record gives: V gene, clone size, D gene, J gene, CDR3 DNA, CDR3 protein. D genes are given only for firm matches. The listing skips clone size in some rows; elsewhere it reads once, few, many or a size class.

V: TRBV2; size: many; D: .; J: TRBJ1-5; DNA: TGTGCCAGCAGTGAAGGGGACGCCAGCAATCAGCCCCAGCATTTT; CDR3: CASSEGDASNQPQHF
V: TRBV19; size: .; D: .; J: TRBJ2-7; DNA: TGTGCCAGTAGTACGGGGTTTGGAGAGCAGTACTTC; CDR3: CASSTGFGEQYF
V: TRBV3-1; size: .; D: TRBD1; J: TRBJ1-1; DNA: TGTGCCAGCAGCCAACGACAGGGATCGAACACTGAAGCTTTCTTT; CDR3: CASSQRQGSNTEAFF
V: TRBV11-2; size: many; D: .; J: TRBJ1-4; DNA: TGTGCCAGCAGCTTAGGGGCGGGTGTTGAAAAACTGTTTTTT; CDR3: CASSLGAGVEKLFF
V: TRBV12-3/TRBV12-4; size: many; D: .; J: TRBJ1-1; DNA: TGTGCCAGCAGTTTATATGGAGGGGCTGAAGCTTTCTTT; CDR3: CASSLYGGAEAFF
V: TRBV2; size: many; D: TRBD1; J: TRBJ1-6; DNA: TGTGCCAGCAGTGAAGACAGGGGGTTTAATTCACCCCTCCACTTT; CDR3: CASSEDRGFNSPLHF
V: TRBV20-1; size: many; D: TRBD2; J: TRBJ2-5; DNA: TGCAGTGCTATCCCCTCAAGCGGGGGGTGGCAAGAGACCCAGTACTTC; CDR3: CSAIPSSGGWQETQYF
V: TRBV19; size: many; D: TRBD2; J: TRBJ2-3; DNA: TGTGCCAGTACGGAGGCTAGCGGGGGGAGTGATACGCAGTATTTT; CDR3: CASTEASGGSDTQYF
V: TRBV7-3; size: many; D: .; J: TRBJ1-5; DNA: TGTGCCAGCAGCTTACAAGGACTGGGCAATCAGCCCCAGCATTTT; CDR3: CASSLQGLGNQPQHF
V: TRBV6-2/TRBV6-3; size: .; D: TRBD1; J: TRBJ2-2; DNA: TGTGCCAGCAGAGAGGGGGCGGAGCTGTTTTTT; CDR3: CASREGAELFF
V: TRBV18; size: few; D: TRBD1; J: TRBJ2-5; DNA: TGTGCCAGCTCACCCAGAAAGACAGGGAAAAATGGAGAGACCCAGTACTTC; CDR3: CASSPRKTGKNGETQYF
V: TRBV20-1; size: many; D: .; J: TRBJ1-2; DNA: TGCAGTGCTACTGACTTTCAGGGACTCTATGGCTACACCTTC; CDR3: CSATDFQGLYGYTF
V: TRBV6-1; size: few; D: .; J: TRBJ1-2; DNA: TGTGCCAGCACCGATTGGTCGGGGGATGGGGGCTACACCTTC; CDR3: CASTDWSGDGGYTF
V: TRBV12-3/TRBV12-4; size: many; D: .; J: TRBJ1-3; DNA: TGTGCCAGCAGGATGTCCTCTGGAAACACCATATATTTT; CDR3: CASRMSSGNTIYF
V: TRBV2; size: many; D: TRBD1; J: TRBJ2-7; DNA: TGTGCCAGCATGCCAGGGGGCTACGAGCAGTACTTC; CDR3: CASMPGGYEQYF
V: TRBV2; size: many; D: .; J: TRBJ2-7; DNA: TGTGCCAGCAGTGCGACAGTTCTCTACGAGCAGTACTTC; CDR3: CASSATVLYEQYF
V: TRBV20-1; size: .; D: .; J: TRBJ2-5; DNA: TGCAGTGCCTGGGCGAACCAAGAGACCCAGTACTTC; CDR3: CSAWANQETQYF
V: TRBV6-4; size: few; D: .; J: TRBJ2-2; DNA: TGTGCCAGCAGTGACTTGGTGAACACCGGGGGGCTGTTTTTT; CDR3: CASSDLVNTGGLFF
V: TRBV6-2/TRBV6-3; size: many; D: .; J: TRBJ2-7; DNA: TGTGCCAGCAGCTTGGGGGGCTCGGCCTACGAGCAGTACTTC; CDR3: CASSLGGSAYEQYF
V: TRBV2; size: many; D: TRBD1; J: TRBJ2-7; DNA: TGTGCGGGACAGGGAGGATCCGAGCAGTACTTC; CDR3: CAGQGGSEQYF
V: TRBV12-3/TRBV12-4; size: many; D: .; J: TRBJ2-1; DNA: TGTGCCAGCAGGTTAAGGGCGCTGCAGGACAATGAGCAGTTCTTC; CDR3: CASRLRALQDNEQFF
V: TRBV11-2; size: .; D: .; J: TRBJ2-5; DNA: TGTGCCAGCAGCTTATCTGGCGGACAAGAGACCCAGTACTTC; CDR3: CASSLSGGQETQYF
V: TRBV7-9; size: many; D: TRBD1; J: TRBJ1-6; DNA: TGTGCCAGCAGCTTTCCTGGACAGGATCCACCCCTCCACTTT; CDR3: CASSFPGQDPPLHF
V: TRBV20-1; size: many; D: TRBD2; J: TRBJ2-3; DNA: TGCAGTGCCGGGGCTAGCGGGGTTTTCACAGATACGCAGTATTTT; CDR3: CSAGASGVFTDTQYF
V: TRBV25-1; size: few; D: .; J: TRBJ1-3; DNA: TGTGCCAGCACCACCCAGGGAGCAGCAGGAAACACCATATATTTT; CDR3: CASTTQGAAGNTIYF
V: TRBV6-2/TRBV6-3; size: .; D: .; J: TRBJ2-5; DNA: TGTGCCAGCAGTTGGGTAGGGGGAGAGACCCAGTACTTC; CDR3: CASSWVGGETQYF
V: TRBV20-1; size: .; D: .; J: TRBJ2-1; DNA: TGCAGTGCTAGAGGGCTAGGCAATGAGCAGTTCTTC; CDR3: CSARGLGNEQFF
V: TRBV5-8; size: many; D: TRBD1; J: TRBJ1-5; DNA: TGTGCCAGCAGCTTGGTTGGGACAGATAATCAGCCCCAGCATTTT; CDR3: CASSLVGTDNQPQHF
V: TRBV12-3/TRBV12-4; size: many; D: .; J: TRBJ2-7; DNA: TGTGCCAGCAGTTCAACCATAGAGAGTAACGAGCAGTACTTC; CDR3: CASSSTIESNEQYF
V: TRBV11-2; size: .; D: .; J: TRBJ2-2; DNA: TGTGCCAGCAGCTTAGGGCTAGCGTCCGGGGAGCTGTTTTTT; CDR3: CASSLGLASGELFF
V: TRBV10-1; size: .; D: .; J: TRBJ2-3; DNA: TGCGCCAGCAGTGAGCGGAACACAGATACGCAGTATTTT; CDR3: CASSERNTDTQYF